The 3 T cell receptor beta chains presented below share a single source sample, sequenced in a study of blood T cells in healthy people across ages. A J-beta primer mix and a sample-barcoded 5' primer were used in a second PCR of roughly 6 to 11 cycles. Each CDR3 protein gets one entry after TCRdb re-called the 5' RACE reads with MiXCR. Of about 800,000 distinct CDR3 sequences in the sample, about 25% were seen once. These data also featured in a second study, about T cells of mothers and their children.

The sample comprised blood. The receptors come from a boy aged 5 to 17 in good health.

This clonotype has only a few counts. The chain joins TRBV7-2 to TRBJ2-3; 10 bases match TRBD2. The V segment lost 5 bases and the J segment 0 bases; nucleotides outside the gene matches: 5. The CDR3 is made up of 16 amino acids. In germline, CDR1 is SGHTA, CDR2 FQGNSA. CDR3 in amino acids: CASSPDSGRSTDTQYF. Written as DNA, the CDR3 is TGTGCCAGCAGCCCCGATAGCGGGAGGAGCACAGATACGCAGTATTTT.

The rearrangement uses TRBV4-3 and TRBJ2-6; D is perhaps TRBD2 (5 bases). V shed 3 bases and J shed 1 base, with 13 bases lying between them. CDR1 and CDR2 (germline): LGHNA, YSLEER. The CDR3 length is 17 residues. The CDR3 spells CASSQIRGGSGANVLTF. The DNA for the CDR3 is TGCGCCAGCAGCCAGATCCGTGGCGGGTCTGGGGCCAACGTCCTGACTTTC.

V is TRBV9 and J is TRBJ2-7; 7 bases match TRBD1. Germline trimming cut 2 bases from V and 2 bases from J; bases unmatched to any gene: 7. Germline CDR1 and CDR2: SGDLS and YYNGEE. The CDR3 contains 15 residues. Here the CDR3 reads CASSVWGTATYEQYF. As DNA, the CDR3 is TGTGCCAGCAGCGTGTGGGGGACAGCCACCTACGAGCAGTACTTC.